This T cell receptor beta chain was profiled in a study of cytomegalovirus exposure and HLA in healthy donors. Whole-study context: Early released data comprised about 84 million unique TCRs from HLA-typed donors.

J gave up 7 bases and V 5 bases, and 8 bases lay outside the gene matches. The CDR3 has 14 residues. The germline gives CDR1 LNHDA, CDR2 SQIVND (reference sequence). Primers included in the PCR were 60 Vbeta and 13 Jbeta primers. TCRdb keeps only in-frame clones here, not all; method: immunoSEQ multiplex PCR. Of approximately 120,000 clones listed, 81% are singletons. This TCR was recovered from a woman in her twenties or thirties in good health and CMV-seronegative. This chain uses TRBV19 with TRBJ1-5; TRBD1 agrees at 7 bases. Material: PBMCs. The CDR3 protein is CASSSRQGLQPQHF. Written as DNA, the CDR3 is TGTGCCAGTAGTTCCCGACAGGGACTCCAGCCCCAGCATTTT.